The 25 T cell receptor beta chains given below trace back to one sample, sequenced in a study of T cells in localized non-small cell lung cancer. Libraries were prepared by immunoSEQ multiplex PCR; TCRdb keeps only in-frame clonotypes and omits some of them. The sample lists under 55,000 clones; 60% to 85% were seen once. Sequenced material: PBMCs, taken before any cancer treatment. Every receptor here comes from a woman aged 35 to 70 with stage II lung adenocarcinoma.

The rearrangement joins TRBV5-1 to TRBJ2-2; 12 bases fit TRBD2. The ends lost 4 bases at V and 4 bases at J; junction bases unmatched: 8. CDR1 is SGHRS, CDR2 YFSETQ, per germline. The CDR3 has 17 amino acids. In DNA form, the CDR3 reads TGCGCCAGCAGCGCAAAACTAGCGGGGGGACCCACCGGGGAGCTGTTTTTT. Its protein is CASSAKLAGGPTGELFF.

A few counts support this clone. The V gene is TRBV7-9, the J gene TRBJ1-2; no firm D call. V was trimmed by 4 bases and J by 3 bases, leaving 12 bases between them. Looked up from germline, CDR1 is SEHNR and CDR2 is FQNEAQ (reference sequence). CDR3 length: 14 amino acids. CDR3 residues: CASSSTAGDYGYTF. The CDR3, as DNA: TGTGCCAGCAGCTCTACAGCGGGCGACTATGGCTACACCTTC.

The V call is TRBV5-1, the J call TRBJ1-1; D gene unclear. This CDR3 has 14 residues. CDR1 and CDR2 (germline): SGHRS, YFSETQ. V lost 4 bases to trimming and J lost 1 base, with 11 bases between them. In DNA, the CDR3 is TGCGCCAGCAGCGACGGGTTCTCGAACACTGAAGCTTTCTTT. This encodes CASSDGFSNTEAFF. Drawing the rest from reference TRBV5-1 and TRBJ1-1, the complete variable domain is KAGVTQTPRYLIKTRGQQVTLSCSPISGHRSVSWYQQTPGQGLQFLFEYFSETQRNKGNFPGRFSGRQFSNSRSEMNVSTLELGDSALYLCASSDGFSNTEAFFGQGTRLTVV.

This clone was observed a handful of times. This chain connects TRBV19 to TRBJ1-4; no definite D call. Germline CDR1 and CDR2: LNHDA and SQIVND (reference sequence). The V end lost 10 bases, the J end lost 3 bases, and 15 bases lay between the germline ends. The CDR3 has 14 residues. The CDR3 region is CATREVGANEKLFF. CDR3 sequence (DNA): TGTGCCACCCGGGAAGTCGGGGCTAATGAAAAACTGTTTTTT.

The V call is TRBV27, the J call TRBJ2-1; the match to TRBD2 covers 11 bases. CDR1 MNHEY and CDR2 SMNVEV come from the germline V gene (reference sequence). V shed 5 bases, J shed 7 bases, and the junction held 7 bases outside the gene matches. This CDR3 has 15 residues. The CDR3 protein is CASSPLAGGRNEQFF. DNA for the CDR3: TGTGCCAGCAGTCCTCTAGCGGGGGGCCGGAATGAGCAGTTCTTC.

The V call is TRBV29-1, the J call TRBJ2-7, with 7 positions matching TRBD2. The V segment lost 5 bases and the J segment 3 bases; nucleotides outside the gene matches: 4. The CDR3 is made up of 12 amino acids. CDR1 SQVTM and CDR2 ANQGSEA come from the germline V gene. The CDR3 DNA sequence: TGCAGCGTTTTGGGGGAGGGCTACGAGCAGTACTTC. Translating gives CSVLGEGYEQYF.

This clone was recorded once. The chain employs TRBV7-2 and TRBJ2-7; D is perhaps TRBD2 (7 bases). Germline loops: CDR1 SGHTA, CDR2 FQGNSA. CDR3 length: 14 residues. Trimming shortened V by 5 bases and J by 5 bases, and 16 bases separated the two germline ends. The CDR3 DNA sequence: TGTGCCAGCAGCCTCGAAGGGGGGGATCACGAGCAGTACTTC. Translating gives CASSLEGGDHEQYF.

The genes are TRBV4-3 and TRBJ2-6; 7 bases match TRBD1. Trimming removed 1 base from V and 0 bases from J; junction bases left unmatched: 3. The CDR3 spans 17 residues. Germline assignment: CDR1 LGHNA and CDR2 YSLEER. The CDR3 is CASSQGDSFSGANVLTF. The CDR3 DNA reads TGCGCCAGCAGCCAAGGGGACAGTTTCTCTGGGGCCAACGTCCTGACTTTC.

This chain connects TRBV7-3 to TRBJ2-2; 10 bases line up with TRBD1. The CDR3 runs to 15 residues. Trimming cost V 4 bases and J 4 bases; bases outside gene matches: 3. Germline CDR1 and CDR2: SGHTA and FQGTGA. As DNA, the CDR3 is TGTGCCAGCAGCTCGACAGGGGGCGGCACCGGGGAGCTGTTTTTT. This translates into CASSSTGGGTGELFF.

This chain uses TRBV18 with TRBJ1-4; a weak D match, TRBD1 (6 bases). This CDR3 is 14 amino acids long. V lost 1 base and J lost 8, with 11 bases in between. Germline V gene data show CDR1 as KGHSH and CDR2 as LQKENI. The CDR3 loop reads CASSPRQGREKLFF. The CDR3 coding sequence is TGTGCCAGCTCACCACGCCAGGGGAGGGAAAAACTGTTTTTT.

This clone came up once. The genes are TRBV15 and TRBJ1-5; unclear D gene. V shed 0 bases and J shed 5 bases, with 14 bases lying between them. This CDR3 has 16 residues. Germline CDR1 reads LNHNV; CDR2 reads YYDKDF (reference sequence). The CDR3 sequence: CATSRDGRTTDQPQHF. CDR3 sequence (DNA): TGTGCCACCAGCAGAGATGGTAGGACCACAGATCAGCCCCAGCATTTT.

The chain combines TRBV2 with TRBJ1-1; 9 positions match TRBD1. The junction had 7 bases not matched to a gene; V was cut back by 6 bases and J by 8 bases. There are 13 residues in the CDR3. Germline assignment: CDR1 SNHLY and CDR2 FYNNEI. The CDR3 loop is CASRAEQGAEAFF. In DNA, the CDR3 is TGTGCCAGCAGAGCTGAACAGGGGGCAGAAGCTTTCTTT.

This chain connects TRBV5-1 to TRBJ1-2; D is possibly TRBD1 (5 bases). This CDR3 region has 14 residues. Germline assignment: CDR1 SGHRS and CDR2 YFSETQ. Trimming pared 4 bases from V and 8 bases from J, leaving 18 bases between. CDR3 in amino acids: CASSPQWTLGGYTF. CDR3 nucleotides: TGCGCCAGCAGCCCCCAATGGACACTAGGCGGCTACACCTTC.

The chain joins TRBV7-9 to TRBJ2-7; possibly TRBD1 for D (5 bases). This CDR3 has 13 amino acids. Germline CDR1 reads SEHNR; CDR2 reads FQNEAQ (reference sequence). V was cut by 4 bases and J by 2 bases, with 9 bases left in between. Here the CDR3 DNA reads TGTGCCAGCAGCTCAGGCAGGGCCTACGAGCAGTACTTC. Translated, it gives CASSSGRAYEQYF.

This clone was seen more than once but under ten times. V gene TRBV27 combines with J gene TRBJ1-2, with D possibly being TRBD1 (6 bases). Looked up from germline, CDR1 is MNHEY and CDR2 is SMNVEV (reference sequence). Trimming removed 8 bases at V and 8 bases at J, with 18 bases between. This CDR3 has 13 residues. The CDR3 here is CASGKGDPGGYTF. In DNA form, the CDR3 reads TGTGCCAGCGGAAAGGGGGACCCGGGCGGCTACACCTTC.

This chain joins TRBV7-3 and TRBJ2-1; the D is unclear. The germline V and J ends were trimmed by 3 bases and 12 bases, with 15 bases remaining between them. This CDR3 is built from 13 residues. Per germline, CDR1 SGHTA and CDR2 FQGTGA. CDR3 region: CASSFPPSPGQFF. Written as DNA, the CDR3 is TGTGCCAGCAGCTTCCCCCCCTCACCAGGGCAGTTCTTC.

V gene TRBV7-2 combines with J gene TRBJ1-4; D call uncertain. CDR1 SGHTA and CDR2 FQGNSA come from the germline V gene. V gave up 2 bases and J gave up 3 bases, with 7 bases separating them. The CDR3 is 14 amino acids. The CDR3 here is CASSLNPSNEKLFF. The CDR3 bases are TGTGCCAGCAGCTTAAATCCCTCTAATGAAAAACTGTTTTTT.

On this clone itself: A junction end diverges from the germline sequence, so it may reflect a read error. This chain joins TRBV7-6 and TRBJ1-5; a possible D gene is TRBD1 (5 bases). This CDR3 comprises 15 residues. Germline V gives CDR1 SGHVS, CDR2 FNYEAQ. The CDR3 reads CANSLKGNGGQPQHF. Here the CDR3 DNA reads TGTGCCAACAGCTTAAAGGGGAACGGGGGTCAGCCCCAGCATTTT.

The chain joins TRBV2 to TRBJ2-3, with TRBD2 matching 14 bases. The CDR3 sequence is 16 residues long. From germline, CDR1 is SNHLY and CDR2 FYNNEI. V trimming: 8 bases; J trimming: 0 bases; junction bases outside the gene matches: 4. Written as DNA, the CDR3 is TGTGCCAGCGGGACTAGCGGGGGCACTAGCACAGATACGCAGTATTTT. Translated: CASGTSGGTSTDTQYF.

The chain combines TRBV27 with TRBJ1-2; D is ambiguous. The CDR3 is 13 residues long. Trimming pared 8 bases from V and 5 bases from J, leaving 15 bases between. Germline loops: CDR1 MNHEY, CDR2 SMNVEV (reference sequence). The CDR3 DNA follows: TGTGCCAGCCGTGACAATGGAGGATATGGCTACACCTTC. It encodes CASRDNGGYGYTF.

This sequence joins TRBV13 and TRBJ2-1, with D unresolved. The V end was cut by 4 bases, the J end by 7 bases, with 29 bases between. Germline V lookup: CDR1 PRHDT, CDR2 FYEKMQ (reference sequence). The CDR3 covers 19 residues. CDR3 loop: CASSSPAGATFGARNEQFF. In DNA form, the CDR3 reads TGTGCCAGCAGCTCCCCCGCAGGAGCCACCTTTGGAGCCAGGAATGAGCAGTTCTTC.

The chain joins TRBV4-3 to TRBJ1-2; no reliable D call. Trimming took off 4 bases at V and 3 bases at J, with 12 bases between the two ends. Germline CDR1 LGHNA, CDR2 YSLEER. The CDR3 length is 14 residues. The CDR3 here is CASSPTRVDYGYTF. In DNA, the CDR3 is TGCGCCAGCAGCCCAACACGGGTGGACTATGGCTACACCTTC.

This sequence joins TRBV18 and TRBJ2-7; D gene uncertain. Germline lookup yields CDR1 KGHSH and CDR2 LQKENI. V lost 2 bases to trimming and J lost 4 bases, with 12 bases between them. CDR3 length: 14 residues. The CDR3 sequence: CASSPNPGRYEQYF. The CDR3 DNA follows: TGTGCCAGCTCACCAAACCCGGGCCGTTACGAGCAGTACTTC.

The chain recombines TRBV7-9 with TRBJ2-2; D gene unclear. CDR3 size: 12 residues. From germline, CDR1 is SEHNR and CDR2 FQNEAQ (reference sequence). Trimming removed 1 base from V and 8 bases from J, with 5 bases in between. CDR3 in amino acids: CASSLVYGELFF. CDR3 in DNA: TGTGCCAGCAGCTTAGTTTATGGGGAGCTGTTTTTT.

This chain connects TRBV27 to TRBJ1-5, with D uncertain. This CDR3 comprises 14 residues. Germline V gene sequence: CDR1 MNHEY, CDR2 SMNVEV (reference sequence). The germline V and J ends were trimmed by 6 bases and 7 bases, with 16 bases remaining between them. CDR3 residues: CASSSLRTGQPQHF. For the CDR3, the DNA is TGTGCCAGCAGCTCCCTGAGGACTGGACAGCCCCAGCATTTT.